The 10 T cell receptor beta chains given below trace back to one sample, sequenced in a study of cytomegalovirus exposure and HLA in healthy donors. Researchers ran the PCR with 60 Vbeta and 13 Jbeta primers. Some clones are missing from TCRdb's copy, which holds only in-frame ones; the method was immunoSEQ multiplex PCR. The sample consists of more than 80,000 clones, roughly 86% of them appearing once. Sequenced sample: PBMCs. These receptors all come from a man under 40 in good health and CMV-seropositive.

The J gene is TRBJ1-2, the V gene TRBV7-9; a possible D gene is TRBD1 (6 bases). Germline CDR1 is SEHNR and CDR2 is FQNEAQ (reference sequence). CDR3 size: 13 residues. The DNA of the CDR3 is TGTGCTCCTACTGACTGGGGGCAGGATGGCTACACCTTC. Protein sequence: CAPTDWGQDGYTF. The whole variable domain, filled in from reference TRBV7-9 and TRBJ1-2, reads DTGVSQNPRHKITKRGQNVTFRCDPISEHNRLYWYRQTLGQGPEFLTYFQNEAQLEKSRLLSDRFSAERPKGSFSTLEIQRTEQGDSAMYLCAPTDWGQDGYTFGSGTRLTVV.

The rearrangement links TRBV28 to TRBJ1-3; D may be TRBD1 (5 bases). The CDR3 totals 15 residues. Trimming pared 2 bases from V and 1 base from J, leaving 9 bases between. Germline V gene lookup returns CDR1 MDHEN and CDR2 SYDVKM. DNA of the CDR3: TGTGCCAGCAGTTTAAATCGGGGGTCTGGAAACACCATATATTTT. This encodes CASSLNRGSGNTIYF.

This sequence joins TRBV5-1 and TRBJ1-1, with D tentatively TRBD1 (5 bases). V was clipped by 2 bases and J by 4 bases, with 9 bases between them. CDR1 SGHRS and CDR2 YFSETQ come from the germline V gene. The CDR3 spans 13 residues. CDR3 nucleotide sequence: TGCGCCAGCAGCTTCAGGGAAGTCACTGAAGCTTTCTTT. This gives the protein CASSFREVTEAFF.

The chain employs TRBV6-5 and TRBJ2-5, with TRBD1 identical over 9 bases. Germline-derived CDR1 and CDR2 are MNHEY and SVGAGI. This CDR3 spans 15 amino acids. Trimming took 4 bases from V and 5 from J; bases not matched to a gene: 8. CDR3 bases: TGTGCCAGCAGTTCCCGGGACAGGGTTCACGAGACCCAGTACTTC. It encodes CASSSRDRVHETQYF.

A single count supports this clone. The rearrangement links TRBV28 to TRBJ1-1; D is unresolved. The CDR3 extends over 16 amino acids. Germline V CDR1 and CDR2: MDHEN, SYDVKM. V was trimmed by 7 bases and J by 5 bases, leaving 23 bases between them. DNA for the CDR3: TGTGCCAGCACCCCGCCCCCGTTCCGGGGTAGGACTGAAGCTTTCTTT. It encodes CASTPPPFRGRTEAFF.

The rearrangement joins TRBV4-2 to TRBJ2-7; perhaps TRBD1 as D (5 bases). CDR3 length equals 14 residues. V was shortened by 1 base and J by 3 bases, with 10 bases between the two germline ends. The germline CDR1 and CDR2 sequences are LGHNA and YNFKEQ. The CDR3 DNA sequence: TGTGCCAGCAGCCAAGTTGGACACTACTACGAGCAGTACTTC. Translated, it gives CASSQVGHYYEQYF.

The chain combines TRBV5-8 with TRBJ2-2; 8 bases line up with TRBD1. CDR1 SGHTS and CDR2 YDEGEE come from the germline V gene. This CDR3 region has 17 residues. V lost 3 bases, J lost 1 base, and 8 bases stayed unmatched. The CDR3 sequence: CASSSLGQGKNTGELFF. In DNA form, the CDR3 reads TGTGCCAGCAGCTCACTAGGACAGGGCAAGAACACCGGGGAGCTGTTTTTT.

V usage is TRBV9 and J usage is TRBJ2-1, with 12 bases lining up with TRBD2. Germline assignment: CDR1 SGDLS and CDR2 YYNGEE. The CDR3 contains 15 residues. J lost 9 bases, V lost 4 bases, and 8 bases had no gene match. CDR3 DNA sequence: TGTGCCAGCAGCTTAGGGACTAGCGGGCATATTGAGCAGTTCTTC. Its translation: CASSLGTSGHIEQFF. Filled out from reference TRBV9 and TRBJ2-1, the complete variable domain reads DSGVTQTPKHLITATGQRVTLRCSPRSGDLSVYWYQQSLDQGLQFLIQYYNGEERAKGNILERFSAQQFPDLHSELNLSSLELGDSALYFCASSLGTSGHIEQFFGPGTRLTVL.

V usage is TRBV7-2 and J usage is TRBJ2-7; TRBD1 matches at 10 bases. CDR1 SGHTA and CDR2 FQGNSA come from the germline V gene. This CDR3 comprises 15 residues. The ends lost 5 bases at V and 4 bases at J; junction bases unmatched: 8. DNA for the CDR3: TGTGCCAGCAGCGTGGGACAGGGGCATTTTTACGAGCAGTACTTC. Amino acids: CASSVGQGHFYEQYF. Full variable domain (missing parts from reference TRBV7-2 and TRBJ2-7): GAGVSQSPSNKVTEKGKDVELRCDPISGHTALYWYRQSLGQGLEFLIYFQGNSAPDKSGLPSDRFSAERTGGSVSTLTIQRTQQEDSAVYLCASSVGQGHFYEQYFGPGTRLTVT.

The chain uses TRBV18 and TRBJ2-1; possibly TRBD1 for D (5 bases). V was shortened by 3 bases and J by 3 bases, with 9 bases between the two germline ends. Germline CDR1 KGHSH, CDR2 LQKENI. The CDR3 spans 14 residues. The CDR3 loop is CASSPDSFYNEQFF. DNA for the CDR3: TGTGCCAGCTCACCCGACAGCTTCTACAATGAGCAGTTCTTC.